This T cell receptor beta chain emerged from a study of post-analysis software for immune sequencing data. Notes on the study in general: Elevated frequency relative to controls characterized four or five TRBV segments in patients, TRBV5-6, TRBV5-1 and TRBV20-1 among them. Normalized Chao1 diversity was significantly lower in multiple sclerosis patients than in controls.

Germline V gives CDR1 MRHNA, CDR2 SNTAGT. The CDR3 covers 12 residues. Incorporated into the TCR beta cDNA libraries were unique molecular identifiers, which served to reduce PCR and sequencing biases. A population of roughly 0.9 to 11 million T cells gave rise to roughly 0.5 million cDNA molecules. TCRdb used MiXCR to reprocess the PCR reads, holding one entry per CDR3 protein. The data contain roughly 650,000 distinct CDR3 sequences, around 64% of them singletons. Concerning this clonotype: What it binds is not known.

This receptor was taken from a girl aged 2-9 years with multiple sclerosis. Material for sequencing was blood. The V call is TRBV6-4, the J call TRBJ2-4; weak D call: TRBD1 (6 bases). The DNA end is a closer match to TRBJ2-7, so the J assignment may be wrong. The CDR3 loop reads CASRIQGYEQYF. The CDR3 bases are TGTGCCAGCAGGATACAGGGCTACGAGCAGTACTTC.